Many counts were recorded for the clone carrying this TCR beta chain. Its antigen is undetermined. CD4+CD45RO+CD25- cells were isolated as memory CD4+ T cells. Findings and limits, study-wide: In terms of TCR gene usage, tumor memory CD4+ T cells clustered together with blood and lymph node memory CD4+ cells, as well as with lymph node naive CD4+ cells. Tumor-infiltrating Treg TCR alpha and beta sequences overlapped most with tumor naive CD4+ T cells, then blood naive.

After constant-region reverse-primer amplification, full-length variable regions underwent semi-nested PCR with Nested Universal Primer A. TCRdb called the 5' RACE reads again in MiXCR, with one record for every CDR3 protein. In the table there are about 32,000 distinct CDR3 sequences, roughly a quarter of which are singletons. The CDR3 has 17 amino acids. Between the trimmed V and J ends, which lost 7 bases and 3 bases, there was a span of 21 bases. From germline, CDR1 is MNHNY and CDR2 SVGAGI (reference sequence). V usage is TRBV6-6 and J usage is TRBJ2-2; D uncertain. The TCR sequence derives from a female donor with breast cancer. Sequencing was done on a sample of memory CD4+ T cells sorted from blood. Subset defined: memory CD4+ T cells, CD4+CD45RO+CD25-. CDR3 coding DNA: TGTGCCAGCATGGTACCCCGGACGGACCACTACACCGGGGAGCTGTTTTTT. Amino acids: CASMVPRTDHYTGELFF.